What follows is one T cell receptor (beta chain) and its context. The antigen is not known. The J segment lost 0 bases and the V segment lost 2 bases, leaving 3 bases of the junction unmatched. CDR1 is SGHTA and CDR2 is FQGNSA in the germline V gene. The CDR3 spans 15 residues. Sequencing used immunoSEQ multiplex PCR; TCRdb keeps in-frame clones, though not all of them. This sample carries tens of thousands of clones, over 75% of them seen once, and the ten largest clones take 0.95% to 1.5%. The data were obtained in a study of T cells in narcolepsy. General study findings and limits: Autoreactive clonotypes reportedly recurred in blood of same and different patients, not controls.

The sequencing sample was made of CD45RA- memory CD4+ T cells from PBMCs. This TCR was sampled from a human donor with narcolepsy. V usage is TRBV7-2 and J usage is TRBJ2-5; TRBD1 aligns across 7 bases. The CDR3 sequence is CASSLQGVYQETQYF. As DNA, the CDR3 is TGTGCCAGCAGCTTACAGGGGGTATACCAAGAGACCCAGTACTTC.